The present T cell receptor (beta chain) was sequenced within a study of T cells in Graves' hyperthyroidism and ophthalmopathy. Using RNA transcripts as the source, TCR beta CDR3 regions were amplified. Initially, a first-round RT-PCR of the TCR CDR3 employed the HTBI primer set. Each CDR3 protein is one row after TCRdb ran MiXCR on the multiplex PCR reads. The data hold around 800,000 distinct CDR3 sequences, with approximately 40% observed a single time. Based on clinical symptoms, serum thyroxine and TRAb, thyroid ultrasound and orbital computed tomography, diagnoses were reached. Around 10 ml fresh peripheral blood yielded the PBMCs. The CDR3 contains 15 residues. After removal of 3 bases from V and 10 bases from J, the junction contained 6 bases not matched to a gene. The germline V gene encodes CDR1 SEHNR and CDR2 FQNEAQ (reference sequence). Study-level findings and limits: Ophthalmopathy prediction by the model preceded onset by a median approximately six months.

This clonotype was observed at least ten times. Its antigen is not identified. This TCR was recovered from a man between 18 and 29 years old with Graves' hyperthyroidism. V and J are TRBV7-9 and TRBJ1-6; 10 bases align to TRBD1. The source material was blood. CDR3 amino acids: CASSLTGQGESPLHF. The CDR3 region has the DNA TGTGCCAGCAGCTTGACCGGACAGGGGGAATCACCCCTCCACTTT.